These 29 T cell receptor beta chains were all obtained from the same sample, sequenced in a study of Ad26.COV2.S vaccination and SARS-CoV-2 variants. Described treatment: around 19 received Ad26.COV2.S at low or high dose, single or two shots; roughly 5 received placebo; per-sample allocation not given. Following the first vaccine or placebo injection, samples were taken on day 63. Profiling relied on immunoSEQ multiplex PCR, and the TCRdb table lists in-frame clones only, not all of them. The sample lists some 500,000 clones, 89% occurring once. Source: peripheral blood, taken in a trial of Ad26.COV2.S vaccine versus placebo. These receptors were collected from a person aged 18-60 years who received the Ad26.COV2.S COVID-19 vaccine or a placebo.

This clone was observed once. The chain recombines TRBV7-9 with TRBJ2-7; the D is unclear. Trimming took off 4 bases at V and 1 base at J, with 17 bases between the two ends. This CDR3 region has 16 residues. Germline V lookup: CDR1 SEHNR, CDR2 FQNEAQ (reference sequence). CDR3 loop: CASSSPKLIGSYEQYF. In DNA form, the CDR3 reads TGTGCCAGCAGCTCCCCGAAGCTGATCGGTTCCTACGAGCAGTACTTC. Filled out from reference TRBV7-9 and TRBJ2-7, the complete variable domain reads DTGVSQNPRHKITKRGQNVTFRCDPISEHNRLYWYRQTLGQGPEFLTYFQNEAQLEKSRLLSDRFSAERPKGSFSTLEIQRTEQGDSAMYLCASSSPKLIGSYEQYFGPGTRLTVT.

The rearrangement links TRBV5-1 to TRBJ1-3; tentative D call: TRBD1 (5 bases). Trimming removed 0 bases at V and 0 bases at J, with 10 bases between. There are 16 residues in the CDR3. CDR1 is SGHRS, CDR2 YFSETQ, per germline. The CDR3 DNA sequence: TGCGCCAGCAGCTTGGCGACAGCACGCTCTGGAAACACCATATATTTT. Translation gives CASSLATARSGNTIYF.

This clone was counted once. The chain combines TRBV10-3 with TRBJ2-3; TRBD2 might be the D (7 bases). This CDR3 is 15 amino acids long. CDR1 and CDR2 (germline): ENHRY, SYGVKD. The V end lost 5 bases, the J end lost 4 bases, and 16 bases lay between the germline ends. The CDR3 spells CAISSPRGAADTQYF. The CDR3 nucleotides are TGTGCCATCAGTTCCCCCCGGGGGGCGGCAGATACGCAGTATTTT.

CDR3 loop: CASIPRQGPLEQYF. The CDR3 DNA reads as TGTGCCAGCATCCCACGACAGGGTCCCCTCGAGCAGTACTTC. The rearrangement joins TRBV7-9 to TRBJ2-7; 7 bases align to TRBD1. The CDR3 runs to 14 residues. The germline CDR1 and CDR2 sequences are SEHNR and FQNEAQ (reference sequence). J lost 6 bases, V lost 7 bases, and 12 bases had no gene match.

CDR3: CASSARTEGLRWYF. The CDR3 DNA sequence: TGTGCCAGCAGTGCAAGGACAGAGGGCCTACGATGGTACTTC. V is TRBV2 and J is TRBJ2-4; D may be TRBD1 (6 bases). The ends were cut back, 4 bases at V and 15 bases at J, with 22 bases in the middle. Germline CDR1 is SNHLY and CDR2 is FYNNEI. CDR3 size: 14 residues.

CDR3 in DNA: TGCGCCAGCAGCCGTCTAGGGGGAGGTCAAGAGACCCAGTACTTC. It yields the protein CASSRLGGGQETQYF. The rearrangement uses TRBV5-1 and TRBJ2-5; D may correspond to TRBD1 or TRBD2 (6 bases each). In germline, CDR1 is SGHRS, CDR2 YFSETQ. The CDR3 contains 15 residues. V was clipped by 4 bases and J by 2 bases, with 15 bases between them.

V and J are TRBV11-3 and TRBJ2-4; TRBD1 is a possible D gene (6 bases). V was cut by 4 bases and J by 8 bases, with 6 bases left in between. Germline CDR1 reads SGHNT; CDR2 reads YENEEA. The CDR3 covers 11 residues. CDR3 coding DNA: TGTGCCAGCAGCTCAGGGGACATTCAGTACTTC. Residues: CASSSGDIQYF. The full variable domain, its missing parts supplied by reference TRBV11-3 and TRBJ2-4, is EAGVVQSPRYKIIEKKQPVAFWCNPISGHNTLYWYLQNLGQGPELLIRYENEEAVDDSQLPKDRFSAERLKGVDSTLKIQPAELGDSAVYLCASSSGDIQYFGAGTRLSVL.

The chain combines TRBV5-5 with TRBJ2-5; 8 positions agree with TRBD2. The CDR3 is 13 amino acids. The V gene end was trimmed by 3 bases and the J gene end by 9 bases; junction bases not matched to a gene: 7. CDR1 is SGHKS, CDR2 YYEKEE, per germline (reference sequence). This CDR3 reads CASSWGGREAQYF. The CDR3 DNA is TGTGCCAGCAGCTGGGGAGGGCGGGAGGCCCAGTACTTC.

This sequence joins TRBV28 and TRBJ1-5; 7 bases line up with TRBD1. The J segment lost 5 bases and the V segment lost 4 bases, leaving 17 bases of the junction unmatched. Per germline, CDR1 MDHEN and CDR2 SYDVKM. This CDR3 comprises 18 residues. The CDR3 sequence: CASSSDREWGRVDQPQHF. DNA of the CDR3: TGTGCCAGCAGTTCCGACAGGGAATGGGGACGGGTTGATCAGCCCCAGCATTTT.

This chain uses TRBV11-2 with TRBJ2-7, with unresolved D. V was trimmed by 0 bases and J by 1 base, leaving 4 bases between them. This CDR3 spans 13 amino acids. Germline V gene data show CDR1 as SGHAT and CDR2 as FQNNGV. The CDR3 coding sequence is TGTGCCAGCAGCTTAGAAGCGTCCTACGAGCAGTACTTC. This sequence encodes CASSLEASYEQYF.

This chain links TRBV5-5 with TRBJ1-5; D may be TRBD1 (6 bases). CDR3 size: 16 residues. In germline, CDR1 is SGHKS, CDR2 YYEKEE (reference sequence). V was trimmed by 1 base and J by 6 bases, leaving 17 bases between them. CDR3 DNA sequence: TGTGCCAGCAGCTTGCTCTCGGGAGTAGGGGGTCAGCCCCAGCATTTT. The encoded protein is CASSLLSGVGGQPQHF.

This sequence joins TRBV3-1 (or the pseudogene TRBV3-2) and TRBJ1-4; the D gene is possibly TRBD1 (5 bases). V gave up 2 bases and J gave up 7 bases, with 14 bases separating them. The CDR3 has 15 amino acids. Germline V gene lookup returns CDR1 LGHDT and CDR2 YNNKEL (reference sequence). This CDR3 is CASSQTGTLGEKLFF. The CDR3 DNA reads as TGTGCCAGCAGCCAAACCGGGACTCTTGGTGAAAAACTGTTTTTT.

The chain uses TRBV18 and TRBJ2-1; 12 bases line up with TRBD2. Germline-derived CDR1 and CDR2 are KGHSH and LQKENI. The trim removed 3 bases at V and 4 bases at J, leaving 4 bases unmatched. The CDR3 runs to 16 residues. The CDR3, as DNA: TGTGCCAGCTCACCGATCGGGACTAGCGGGTACAATGAGCAGTTCTTC. Protein: CASSPIGTSGYNEQFF. Together with reference TRBV18 and TRBJ2-1, the CDR3 gives the full variable domain: NAGVMQNPRHLVRRRGQEARLRCSPMKGHSHVYWYRQLPEEGLKFMVYLQKENIIDESGMPKERFSAEFPKEGPSILRIQQVVRGDSAAYFCASSPIGTSGYNEQFFGPGTRLTVL.

This clone was seen only a few times. The chain has TRBV7-2 and TRBJ2-7, with TRBD1 matching over 7 bases. The CDR3 runs to 14 residues. The V and J ends lost 4 bases and 0 bases, in that order; junction bases with no gene match: 3. Germline assignment: CDR1 SGHTA and CDR2 FQGNSA. CDR3 DNA sequence: TGTGCCAGCAGCTCGACAGGGAACTCCTACGAGCAGTACTTC. Translation: CASSSTGNSYEQYF. The variable domain in full, completed from reference TRBV7-2 and TRBJ2-7, reads GAGVSQSPSNKVTEKGKDVELRCDPISGHTALYWYRQSLGQGLEFLIYFQGNSAPDKSGLPSDRFSAERTGGSVSTLTIQRTQQEDSAVYLCASSSTGNSYEQYFGPGTRLTVT.

The chain uses TRBV19 and TRBJ1-5; D uncertain. Per the germline V gene, CDR1 is LNHDA and CDR2 is SQIVND (reference sequence). CDR3 length: 14 residues. V was clipped by 5 bases and J by 3 bases, with 11 bases between them. This CDR3 reads CASSSTRSNQPQHF. The DNA of the CDR3 is TGTGCCAGTAGTTCAACGCGTTCCAATCAGCCCCAGCATTTT.

The J gene is TRBJ1-2, the V gene TRBV24-1; no reliable D call. V was cut by 6 bases and J by 6 bases, with 7 bases left in between. Germline values: CDR1 KGHDR, CDR2 SFDVKD. This CDR3 spans 11 amino acids. CDR3 coding DNA: TGTGCCACCAGTTGGGCAGATGGCTACACCTTC. As protein: CATSWADGYTF.

The chain uses TRBV15 and TRBJ1-5; D gene unclear. V gave up 8 bases and J gave up 2 bases, with 19 bases separating them. From germline, CDR1 is LNHNV and CDR2 YYDKDF (reference sequence). The CDR3 is 16 residues long. The CDR3, as DNA: TGTGCCACCGGCGCCGAGCGCACGCGGGGCAATCAGCCCCAGCATTTT. This codes for CATGAERTRGNQPQHF.

The genes are TRBV19 and TRBJ1-2; 10 bases map to TRBD1. The CDR3 spans 15 residues. V was pared by 2 bases and J by 6 bases, with 6 bases of the junction left unmatched. CDR1 and CDR2 from the germline V gene are LNHDA and SQIVND (reference sequence). CDR3 protein: CASSISTGGYDGYTF. CDR3 DNA: TGTGCCAGTAGTATATCGACAGGGGGCTATGATGGCTACACCTTC.

The rearrangement links TRBV5-1 to TRBJ2-1, with D perhaps TRBD1 or TRBD2 (5 bases each). V shed 4 bases and J shed 10 bases, with 12 bases lying between them. The germline gives CDR1 SGHRS, CDR2 YFSETQ. The CDR3 has 12 amino acids. The CDR3 nucleotides are TGCGCCAGCAGCCCCCGGGGCAAAGAGCAGTTCTTC. It specifies CASSPRGKEQFF.

The chain combines TRBV7-9 with TRBJ1-4, with a weak D call TRBD1 (5 bases). There are 19 residues in the CDR3. CDR1 SEHNR and CDR2 FQNEAQ come from the germline V gene (reference sequence). V lost 5 bases and J lost 2, with 24 bases in between. The CDR3 protein is CASSTGWGVKGGTNEKLFF. CDR3 bases: TGTGCCAGCAGCACAGGATGGGGAGTCAAAGGTGGCACTAATGAAAAACTGTTTTTT. Using reference TRBV7-9 and TRBJ1-4 for the parts outside the CDR3, the full variable domain is DTGVSQNPRHKITKRGQNVTFRCDPISEHNRLYWYRQTLGQGPEFLTYFQNEAQLEKSRLLSDRFSAERPKGSFSTLEIQRTEQGDSAMYLCASSTGWGVKGGTNEKLFFGSGTQLSVL.

The chain combines TRBV28 with TRBJ1-2; D possibly corresponds to TRBD1 (6 bases). V shed 3 bases and J shed 4 bases, with 15 bases lying between them. The CDR3 is made up of 15 amino acids. From germline, CDR1 is MDHEN and CDR2 SYDVKM. CDR3 nucleotides: TGTGCCAGCAGTTTGTTGGACAGACGATTCTATGGCTACACCTTC. Residues: CASSLLDRRFYGYTF.

This clone has just a few counts. The DNA for the CDR3 is TGTGCCAGCGAAAAACAGGGACCCTACACTGAAGCTTTCTTT. Encoded protein: CASEKQGPYTEAFF. This chain uses TRBV6-4 with TRBJ1-1, with D possibly TRBD1 on 6 matching bases. The V and J ends lost 8 bases and 3 bases respectively, with 16 bases between them. This CDR3 is 14 amino acids long. Germline V gives CDR1 MRHNA, CDR2 SNTAGT.

The rearrangement links TRBV5-4 to TRBJ2-7; TRBD2 agrees at 7 bases. With V trimmed by 4 bases and J by 7 bases, 14 bases remained unmatched. CDR3 length equals 15 residues. Germline assignment: CDR1 SGHNT and CDR2 YYREEE (reference sequence). The CDR3 is CASSTYPAMGGEQYV. The DNA of the CDR3 is TGTGCCAGCAGCACCTACCCGGCCATGGGGGGGGAGCAGTACGTC.

The chain combines TRBV27 with TRBJ2-7; 7 nucleotides line up with TRBD1. After removal of 6 bases from V and 2 bases from J, the junction contained 7 bases not matched to a gene. The germline V gene has CDR1 MNHEY and CDR2 SMNVEV (reference sequence). The CDR3 consists of 14 residues. CDR3 loop: CASRMAGTAYEQYV. DNA for the CDR3: TGTGCCAGCAGAATGGCCGGGACAGCCTACGAGCAGTACGTC.

The V call is TRBV6-2 or TRBV6-3, the J call TRBJ2-3; 8 bases agree with TRBD1. V lost 4 bases and J lost 0; bases outside the gene matches: 9. From germline, CDR1 is MNHEY and CDR2 SVGEGT. The CDR3 is 17 residues long. This chain's CDR3 is CASSFNRTGTSTDTQYF. CDR3 nucleotides: TGTGCCAGCAGTTTTAACCGGACAGGGACGAGCACAGATACGCAGTATTTT.

V and J are TRBV7-2 and TRBJ1-2; D is uncertain. CDR3 length: 15 residues. The germline V and J ends were trimmed by 4 bases and 2 bases, with 14 bases remaining between them. Germline CDR1 and CDR2: SGHTA and FQGNSA. The CDR3 DNA reads as TGTGCCAGCAGCTCCCCTTCGGGATGGAACTATGGCTACACCTTC. As protein: CASSSPSGWNYGYTF.

The CDR3 loop reads CASRLESRNTEAFF. The CDR3 DNA is TGCGCCAGCAGACTCGAGTCCCGAAACACTGAAGCTTTCTTT. The chain employs TRBV4-3 and TRBJ1-1; no reliable D call. Per germline, CDR1 LGHNA and CDR2 YSLEER. With 6 bases removed from V and 2 bases from J, the gap between germline ends came to 13 bases. The CDR3 loop spans 14 amino acids.

The CDR3 is CASSLRVTGGWVYEQYF. CDR3 DNA: TGTGCCAGCAGTTTAAGGGTGACAGGGGGCTGGGTCTACGAGCAGTACTTC. V gene TRBV28 combines with J gene TRBJ2-7; TRBD1 matches at 10 bases. This CDR3 is 17 amino acids long. Germline CDR1 is MDHEN and CDR2 is SYDVKM. Unmatched junction bases numbered 10, after V lost 2 bases and J lost 3 bases.

Written as DNA, the CDR3 is TGTGCCAGCAGCGCCCAGGGTTGGGGCGTTGGCTACACCTTC. Amino acid sequence: CASSAQGWGVGYTF. The chain links TRBV6-4 to TRBJ1-2; tentative D call: TRBD1 (5 bases). V was clipped by 6 bases and J by 7 bases, with 18 bases between them. CDR1 and CDR2 (germline): MRHNA, SNTAGT. CDR3 size: 14 residues.